The rows below give T cell receptor beta chains drawn from one sample of a study of blood T cells in healthy people across ages. TCRdb independently ran MiXCR on the 5' RACE reads; one entry per CDR3 protein. Of under 1,000,000 distinct CDR3 sequences listed, 35% to 40% are singletons. The specimen sequenced was blood. These receptors all come from a man aged 18 to 29 in good health. Each CDR3 is given with its conserved first and last residue. A D gene is named only where the DNA matches it firmly. A row's size may be missing; if present it is once, few, many or a size class.

J gene: TRBJ2-5; V gene: TRBV15; D gene: TRBD1; clone size: -; CDR3 protein: CATSREGQGFLETQYF; CDR3 DNA: TGTGCCACCAGCAGAGAGGGACAGGGGTTTTTGGAGACCCAGTACTTC
J gene: TRBJ2-5; V gene: TRBV20-1; D gene: TRBD2; clone size: once; CDR3 protein: CSARDASGRQETQYF; CDR3 DNA: TGCAGTGCTAGAGATGCTAGCGGGAGACAAGAGACCCAGTACTTC
J gene: TRBJ2-1; V gene: TRBV14; D gene: -; clone size: -; CDR3 protein: CASSLAGRRNGQFF; CDR3 DNA: TGTGCCAGCAGCCTTGCCGGGAGACGCAATGGGCAGTTCTTC
J gene: TRBJ1-2; V gene: TRBV12-3/TRBV12-4; D gene: TRBD1; clone size: -; CDR3 protein: CASTRTGSPFGYTF; CDR3 DNA: TGTGCCAGCACCCGGACAGGGTCCCCCTTTGGCTACACCTTC
J gene: TRBJ2-2; V gene: TRBV29-1; D gene: -; clone size: few; CDR3 protein: CSVGSTTNTGELFF; CDR3 DNA: TGCAGCGTTGGTTCGACTACTAACACCGGGGAGCTGTTTTTT
J gene: TRBJ2-5; V gene: TRBV6-5; D gene: TRBD1; clone size: -; CDR3 protein: CASSYSDRVGETQYF; CDR3 DNA: TGTGCCAGCAGTTACTCGGACAGGGTGGGAGAGACCCAGTACTTC
J gene: TRBJ1-2; V gene: TRBV13; D gene: TRBD1; clone size: -; CDR3 protein: CASSTRDRDTYGYTF; CDR3 DNA: TGTGCCAGCAGCACTCGGGACAGGGATACCTATGGCTACACCTTC
J gene: TRBJ1-1; V gene: TRBV2; D gene: -; clone size: -; CDR3 protein: CASRDATGRDIRAFF; CDR3 DNA: TGTGCCAGCAGAGATGCCACAGGGCGTGATATTCGGGCTTTCTTT
J gene: TRBJ2-7; V gene: TRBV20-1; D gene: TRBD2; clone size: many; CDR3 protein: CSAKAGARFHEQYF; CDR3 DNA: TGCAGTGCTAAAGCGGGGGCCAGGTTCCACGAGCAGTACTTC
J gene: TRBJ1-5; V gene: TRBV18; D gene: TRBD1; clone size: -; CDR3 protein: CASSPGGWQPQHF; CDR3 DNA: TGTGCCAGCTCGCCAGGGGGCTGGCAGCCCCAGCATTTT